Sequencing of this T cell receptor (beta chain) was carried out in a study of blood T cell repertoires in COVID-19. In the original analysis: Nucleated cell number was recorded as an estimate derived from reference gene primer amplification. Using immunoSEQ multiplex PCR, the repertoire was profiled, and TCRdb retains in-frame clones only, with some absent. Clone size and the V and J calls come from that table; the DNA yielded D and trimming. The sample consists of roughly 290,000 clones, 70% to 90% of them appearing once. This CDR3 region has 15 residues. Germline loops: CDR1 LGHNA, CDR2 YSLEER. V dropped 4 bases and J dropped 0 bases, with 10 bases sitting between them.

This clonotype was sampled from a man aged 25-40 years who had recovered from COVID-19. J is TRBJ1-3 and V is TRBV4-3, with a tentative D call TRBD1 (6 bases). Sequences were obtained from PBMCs or T cells enriched from blood (not recorded which). This CDR3 is CASSLGTYSGNTIYF. The CDR3 DNA is TGCGCCAGCAGCCTGGGGACATACTCTGGAAACACCATATATTTT.